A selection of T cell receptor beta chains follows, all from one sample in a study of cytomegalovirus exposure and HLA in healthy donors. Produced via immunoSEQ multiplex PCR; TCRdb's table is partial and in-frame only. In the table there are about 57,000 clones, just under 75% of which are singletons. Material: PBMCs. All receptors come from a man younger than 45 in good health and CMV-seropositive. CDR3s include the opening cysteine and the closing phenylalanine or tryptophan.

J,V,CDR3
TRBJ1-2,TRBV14,CASSQEMGLYGYTF
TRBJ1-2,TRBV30,CAWSPLGGYTF
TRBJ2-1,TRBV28,CASSLWDREGEQFF
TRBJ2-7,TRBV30,CAWSLPGQGKDEQYF
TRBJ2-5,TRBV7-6,CASSLLAGEETQYF
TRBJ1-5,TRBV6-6,CASRDSDYSNQPQHF
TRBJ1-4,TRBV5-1,CASSLQRDRAEKLFF
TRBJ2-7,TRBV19,CASSRSGAYEQYF
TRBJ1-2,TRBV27,CASSLGTGDGYGYTF
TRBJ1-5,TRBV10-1,CASSGQKSNQPQHF
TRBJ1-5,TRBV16,CASSQSQGFAPQHF
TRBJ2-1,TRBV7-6,CASSRAGVYNEQFF
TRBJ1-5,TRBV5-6,CASSLRDRGFGQPQHF
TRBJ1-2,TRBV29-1,CSVPVGGGRNGYTF
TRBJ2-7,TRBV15,CATSRGGQATPYEQYF
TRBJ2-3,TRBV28,CASSFGGSTDTQYF
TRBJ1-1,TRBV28,CASSLGRAFF
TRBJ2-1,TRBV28,CASLQLAGGHQFF
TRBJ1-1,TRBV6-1,CASSGGQGASEAFF
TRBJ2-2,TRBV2,CASKRDTGELFF
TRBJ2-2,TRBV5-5,CASSSAGTGAIDTGELFF
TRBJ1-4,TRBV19,CASSSRQGENEKLFF
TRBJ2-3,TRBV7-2,CASSLRIGRGSTDTQYF
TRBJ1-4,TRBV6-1,CASIFHSGTGEKLFF
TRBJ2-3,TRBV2,CASILRAGGPDTQYF